The 9 T cell receptor beta chains listed next were all sequenced from one sample in a study of T cells in Graves' hyperthyroidism and ophthalmopathy (dated by TCRdb to between 2018 and 2021). Libraries were constructed by multiplex PCR. Instrument on record: Illumina HiSeq 2000. TCR beta CDR3 regions were amplified from RNA transcripts. The first round of RT-PCR for the TCR CDR3 was performed with the HTBI primer set and the Qiagen OneStep RT-PCR kit. TCRdb reanalyzed the raw reads on its own, using fastp at Q25 for trimming and MiXCR for clone calling, and kept in-frame beta chains. Identical CDR3 proteins give one entry, which carries the most common genes and DNA. This sample is represented by approximately 360,000 distinct CDR3 sequences; more than 20% of them were singletons. The ten largest clones take up roughly 70% of the sample. Sequences were obtained from blood. These receptors were obtained from a middle-aged man with Graves' hyperthyroidism.

The J gene is TRBJ2-3, the V gene TRBV12-3 or TRBV12-4; 10 positions agree with TRBD2. CDR3 length: 17 amino acids. The V and J ends lost 4 bases and 1 base, in that order; junction bases with no gene match: 8. The CDR3 sequence is CASSSNAGLAGTDTQYF. In DNA form, the CDR3 reads TGTGCCAGCAGTTCGAACGCCGGACTAGCGGGCACAGATACGCAGTATTTT.

The chain uses TRBV12-3 or TRBV12-4 and TRBJ1-4; no definite D call. V was pared by 6 bases and J by 7 bases, with 15 bases between. The CDR3 loop spans 14 amino acids. The CDR3 nucleotides read TGTGCCAGCAGCCCGGACGGTCTGGGTGAAAAACTGTTTTTT. It encodes CASSPDGLGEKLFF.

Ten or more counts support this clonotype. This chain links TRBV12-3 or TRBV12-4 with TRBJ1-5, with no clear D. This CDR3 region has 15 residues. V dropped 5 bases and J dropped 5 bases, with 16 bases sitting between them. This chain's CDR3 is CASSPNLGADQPQHF. The CDR3 DNA follows: TGTGCCAGCAGTCCGAACCTGGGAGCGGATCAGCCCCAGCATTTT.

This clonotype has just a few counts. V and J are TRBV20-1 and TRBJ1-2; D remains unclear. The CDR3 consists of 11 residues. In germline, CDR1 is DFQATT, CDR2 SNEGSKA (reference sequence). V was trimmed by 1 base and J by 3 bases, leaving 3 bases between them. CDR3 amino acids: CSARGDYGYTF. In DNA, the CDR3 is TGCAGTGCTAGAGGGGACTATGGCTACACCTTC.

This clonotype was detected only a few times. The chain combines TRBV20-1 with TRBJ2-5, with D possibly TRBD2 on 5 matching bases. The V and J ends lost 5 bases and 4 bases respectively, with 11 bases between them. The V gene's germline CDR1 is DFQATT and CDR2 SNEGSKA (reference sequence). The CDR3 runs to 12 residues. This CDR3 reads CSARSAGETQYF. Written as DNA, the CDR3 is TGCAGTGCTCGCTCGGCGGGAGAGACCCAGTACTTC.

The CDR3: CASSFSGGAYNEQFF. CDR3 coding DNA: TGTGCCAGCAGTTTTTCGGGGGGGGCCTACAATGAGCAGTTCTTC. The gene calls are TRBV28 and TRBJ2-1; TRBD2 aligns across 8 bases. CDR3 size: 15 residues. With V trimmed by 3 bases and J by 2 bases, 3 bases remained unmatched. The V gene's germline CDR1 is MDHEN and CDR2 SYDVKM.

This clonotype was observed many times. The chain combines TRBV7-9 with TRBJ1-1; TRBD1 aligns across 7 bases. Germline CDR1 is SEHNR and CDR2 is FQNEAQ (reference sequence). The CDR3 is 15 residues long. Trimming took 4 bases from V and 4 from J; bases not matched to a gene: 9. CDR3 in DNA: TGTGCCAGCAGCTACTCGACAGGGTGGACCACTGAAGCTTTCTTT. It codes for CASSYSTGWTTEAFF. Drawing the rest from reference TRBV7-9 and TRBJ1-1, the complete variable domain is DTGVSQNPRHKITKRGQNVTFRCDPISEHNRLYWYRQTLGQGPEFLTYFQNEAQLEKSRLLSDRFSAERPKGSFSTLEIQRTEQGDSAMYLCASSYSTGWTTEAFFGQGTRLTVV.

The gene calls are TRBV6-2 or TRBV6-3 and TRBJ2-3; tentative D call: TRBD1 (5 bases). This CDR3 is built from 15 residues. Germline V CDR1 and CDR2: MNHEY, SVGEGT. Between the trimmed V and J ends, which lost 2 bases and 4 bases, there was a span of 13 bases. The CDR3 loop reads CASSYQGFPSDTQYF. The CDR3, as DNA: TGTGCCAGCAGTTACCAGGGTTTTCCCTCAGATACGCAGTATTTT.

The CDR3 DNA reads TGCAGTGCTAGAGCCGGGACTAGCTCCTACAATGAGCAGTTCTTC. Translated, it gives CSARAGTSSYNEQFF. The rearrangement joins TRBV20-1 to TRBJ2-1; 8 positions match TRBD2. After removal of 1 base from V and 0 bases from J, the junction contained 2 bases not matched to a gene. Germline CDR1 and CDR2: DFQATT and SNEGSKA (reference sequence). The CDR3 loop spans 15 amino acids.